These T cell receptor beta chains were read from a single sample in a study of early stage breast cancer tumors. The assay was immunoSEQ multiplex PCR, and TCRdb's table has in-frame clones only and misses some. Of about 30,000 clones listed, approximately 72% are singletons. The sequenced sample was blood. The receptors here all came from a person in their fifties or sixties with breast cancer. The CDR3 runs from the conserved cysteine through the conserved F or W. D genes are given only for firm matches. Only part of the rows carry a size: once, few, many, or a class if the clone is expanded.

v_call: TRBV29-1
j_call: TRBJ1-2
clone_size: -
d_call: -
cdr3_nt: TGCAGCGTTGAACTTGAGGGCAGATCCACCTTC
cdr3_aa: CSVELEGRSTF

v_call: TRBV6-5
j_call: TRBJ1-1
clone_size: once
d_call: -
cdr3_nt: TGTGCCAGCAGTTACTCGAGGGGGGACACTGAAGCTTTCTTT
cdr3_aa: CASSYSRGDTEAFF

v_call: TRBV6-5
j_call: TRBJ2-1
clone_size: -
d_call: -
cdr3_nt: TGTGCCAGCAGGGATTACTCCGAATACAATGAGCAGTTCTTC
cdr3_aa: CASRDYSEYNEQFF

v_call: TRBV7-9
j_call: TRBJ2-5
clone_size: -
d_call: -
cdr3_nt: TGTGCCAGCAGCGCCCCCCCGGGGCAAGAGACCCAGTACTTC
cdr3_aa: CASSAPPGQETQYF

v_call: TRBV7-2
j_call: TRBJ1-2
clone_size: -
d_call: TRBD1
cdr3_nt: TGTGCCAGCAGCTTAGGCGTGACAGGGCTTGGCTACACCTTC
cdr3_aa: CASSLGVTGLGYTF

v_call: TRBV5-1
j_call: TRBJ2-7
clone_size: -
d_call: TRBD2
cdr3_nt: TGCGCCAGCAGCCCTTATTTAGCGGGTGGGAGCTCCTACGAGCAGTACTTC
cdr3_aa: CASSPYLAGGSSYEQYF

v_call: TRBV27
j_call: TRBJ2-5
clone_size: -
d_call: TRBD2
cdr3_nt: TGTGCCAGCAGTTCGCGGGGGGGGACGGCGACCCAGTACTTC
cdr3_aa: CASSSRGGTATQYF

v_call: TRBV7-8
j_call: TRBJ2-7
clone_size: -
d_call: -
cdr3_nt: TGTGCCAGCAGCCCATCGGATCAGGGCTACGAGCAGTACTTC
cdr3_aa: CASSPSDQGYEQYF

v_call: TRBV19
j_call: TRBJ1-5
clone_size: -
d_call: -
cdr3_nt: TGTGCCAGTAGGCGGTCGAGGGGTAGCAATCAGCCCCAGCATTTT
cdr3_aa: CASRRSRGSNQPQHF

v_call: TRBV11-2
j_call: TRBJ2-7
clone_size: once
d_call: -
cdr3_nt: TGTGCCAGCAGCCCCCCCCAACGGGAGCAGTACTTC
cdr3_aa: CASSPPQREQYF

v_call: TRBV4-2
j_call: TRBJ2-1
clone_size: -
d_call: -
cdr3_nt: TGTGCCAGCAGCCCCTCCTTGGGCCGCGCCTACAATGAGCAGTTCTTC
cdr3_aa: CASSPSLGRAYNEQFF

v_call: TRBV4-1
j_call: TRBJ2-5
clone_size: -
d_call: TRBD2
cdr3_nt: TGCGCCAGCAGCCAACTAGCGGGGCGCCCCCAAGAGACCCAGTACTTC
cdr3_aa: CASSQLAGRPQETQYF

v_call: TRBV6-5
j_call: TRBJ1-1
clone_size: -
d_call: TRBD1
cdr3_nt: TGTGCCAGCAGTAACAGGGGGCAGAGTGAAGCTTTCTTT
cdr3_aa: CASSNRGQSEAFF

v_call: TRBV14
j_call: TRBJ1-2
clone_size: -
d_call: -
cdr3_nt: TGTGCCAGCAGCCAAGATCTCGGGGGGGTGGCTGGCTACACCTTC
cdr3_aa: CASSQDLGGVAGYTF

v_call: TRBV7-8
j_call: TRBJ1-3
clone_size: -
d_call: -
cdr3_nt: TGTGCCAGCAGTATACTAGGGCCCCCCTCTGGAAACACCATATATTTT
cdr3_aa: CASSILGPPSGNTIYF

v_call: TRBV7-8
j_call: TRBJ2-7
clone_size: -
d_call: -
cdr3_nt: TGTGCCAGCAGCCCTCTCGCCTTTACGCGTAGGGGTAGGTCCTACGAGCAGTACTTC
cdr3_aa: CASSPLAFTRRGRSYEQYF

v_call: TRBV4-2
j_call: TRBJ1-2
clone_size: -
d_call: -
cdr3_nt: TGTGCCAGCAGCCAAGTCCCTGCCGGGACCCCTTATGGCTACACCTTC
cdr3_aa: CASSQVPAGTPYGYTF

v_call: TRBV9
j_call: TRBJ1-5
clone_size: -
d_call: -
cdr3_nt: TGTGCCAGCAGCGAGGGGGATAATAGCAATCAGCCCCAGCATTTT
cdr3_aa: CASSEGDNSNQPQHF